This TCR beta chain was recovered during a study of cytomegalovirus exposure and HLA in healthy donors. The study ran its PCR with 60 Vbeta and 13 Jbeta primers. Produced via immunoSEQ multiplex PCR; TCRdb's table is partial and in-frame only. Here the sample spans nearly 80,000 clones, 60% to 80% being singletons. Whole-study findings and limits: The study flagged 150 to 200 TCR beta chains as cytomegalovirus-associated. Accurate prediction of most subjects' HLA-A and HLA-B alleles from TCR beta sequences was reported. Among immune exposure information, only CMV serostatus was available. The authors judged a highly shared variant cluster likely a sequencing artifact.

V was trimmed by 0 bases and J by 6 bases, leaving 21 bases between them. The CDR3 runs 18 residues. Looked up from germline, CDR1 is LGHNA and CDR2 is YNFKEQ. This clone has only a few counts. Its antigen is unknown. The chain joins TRBV4-2 to TRBJ1-5, with D perhaps matching TRBD1 (6 bases). Sequencing was carried out using PBMCs. The origin of this receptor is a woman in her 40s in good health and CMV-seropositive. This CDR3 is CASSQDDINLSGVQPQHF. In nucleotides, the CDR3 is TGTGCCAGCAGCCAAGATGACATTAACCTCTCAGGGGTTCAGCCCCAGCATTTT.